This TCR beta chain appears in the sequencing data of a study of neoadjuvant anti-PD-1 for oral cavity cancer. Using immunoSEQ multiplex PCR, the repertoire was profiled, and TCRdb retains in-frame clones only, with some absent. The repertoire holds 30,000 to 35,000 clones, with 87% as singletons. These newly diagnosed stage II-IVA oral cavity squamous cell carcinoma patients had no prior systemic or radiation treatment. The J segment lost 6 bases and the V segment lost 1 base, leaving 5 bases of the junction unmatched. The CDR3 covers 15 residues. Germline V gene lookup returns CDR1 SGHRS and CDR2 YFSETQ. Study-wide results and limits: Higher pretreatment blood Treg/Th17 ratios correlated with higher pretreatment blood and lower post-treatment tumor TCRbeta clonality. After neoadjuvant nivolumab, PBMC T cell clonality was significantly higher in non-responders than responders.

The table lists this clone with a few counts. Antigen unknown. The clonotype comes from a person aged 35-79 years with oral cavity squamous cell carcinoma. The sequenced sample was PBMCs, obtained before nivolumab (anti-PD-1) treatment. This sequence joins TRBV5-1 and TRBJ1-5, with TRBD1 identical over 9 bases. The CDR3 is CASSLTTGGTQPQHF. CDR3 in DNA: TGCGCCAGCAGCTTGACTACAGGGGGCACTCAGCCCCAGCATTTT.